Following are 17 T cell receptor beta chains from one sample sequenced in a study of CD8+ T cells in alopecia areata. Treatment: oral pan-JAK inhibitor, 5-10 mg twice daily. cDNA serving as the sequencing template came from extracted, reverse transcribed RNA. Here immunoSEQ multiplex PCR was the method, and the copy in TCRdb shows in-frame clones only, minus some. The repertoire includes around 270,000 clones, roughly 60% of them detected once, and over 1.5% sits in the top ten. The material was CD4+ T cells sorted from blood, obtained at week 24, from a patient treated with tofacitinib. The receptors derive from a human donor with alopecia areata.

This clone was seen a single time. The genes are TRBV29-1 and TRBJ1-1; the D gene is possibly TRBD1 (6 bases). Per germline, CDR1 SQVTM and CDR2 ANQGSEA. Trimming stripped 4 bases from V and 2 bases from J, with 17 bases between. The CDR3 runs to 15 residues. This CDR3 is CSVVGGRGINTEAFF. The CDR3 DNA is TGCAGCGTTGTTGGGGGGCGCGGGATTAACACTGAAGCTTTCTTT.

Regarding this clone: The sample holds other DNA sequences that translate to the same CDR3. V is TRBV2 and J is TRBJ2-5; D may correspond to TRBD1 or TRBD2 (5 bases each). V was pared by 4 bases and J by 1 base, with 7 bases between. The CDR3 loop spans 13 amino acids. CDR1 and CDR2 (germline): SNHLY, FYNNEI. The CDR3 is CASSGDRQETQYF. The CDR3 nucleotides read TGTGCCAGCAGTGGGGACCGCCAAGAGACCCAGTACTTC.

The chain combines TRBV14 with TRBJ1-1, with a tentative D call TRBD1 (6 bases). This CDR3 comprises 14 residues. Per germline, CDR1 SGHDN and CDR2 FVKESK. V dropped 4 bases and J dropped 7 bases, with 16 bases sitting between them. The CDR3 loop reads CASSRTANRVEAFF. DNA for the CDR3: TGTGCCAGCAGCCGGACGGCTAACAGGGTTGAAGCTTTCTTT.

V and J are TRBV14 and TRBJ2-2; no reliable D call. The germline CDR1 and CDR2 sequences are SGHDN and FVKESK. Between the trimmed V and J ends, which lost 0 bases and 0 bases, there was a span of 8 bases. This CDR3 region has 16 residues. CDR3 sequence (DNA): TGTGCCAGCAGCCAAGACTTAGTCGCGAACACCGGGGAGCTGTTTTTT. The encoded protein is CASSQDLVANTGELFF.

The chain employs TRBV30 and TRBJ1-1; 8 bases match TRBD1. Germline loops: CDR1 GTSNPN, CDR2 SVGIG (reference sequence). The CDR3 spans 13 residues. V shed 7 bases and J 2 bases; nucleotides not matched to a gene: 6. The chain's CDR3 is CASRTGPNTEAFF. The CDR3 bases are TGTGCCTCTCGGACAGGGCCCAACACTGAAGCTTTCTTT.

The genes are TRBV25-1 and TRBJ2-2; D unclear. Germline V CDR1 and CDR2: MGHDK, SYGVNS. V was pared by 0 bases and J by 0 bases, with 8 bases between. The CDR3 sequence is 16 residues long. This CDR3 is CASSEYSLANTGELFF. The CDR3 DNA reads as TGTGCCAGCAGTGAATACAGCCTCGCGAACACCGGGGAGCTGTTTTTT. Drawing the rest from reference TRBV25-1 and TRBJ2-2, the complete variable domain is EADIYQTPRYLVIGTGKKITLECSQTMGHDKMYWYQQDPGMELHLIHYSYGVNSTEKGDLSSESTVSRIRTEHFPLTLESARPSHTSQYLCASSEYSLANTGELFFGEGSRLTVL.

This chain connects TRBV23-1 to TRBJ1-5; 7 nucleotides align to TRBD1. TRBV23-1 qualifies as an ORF whose function is uncertain. This CDR3 has 19 residues. V was pared by 0 bases and J by 3 bases, with 14 bases of the junction left unmatched. The CDR3 bases are TGCGCCAGCAGTCAATCCCCGGCTGACAGGGTCGCTTACAATCAGCCCCAGCATTTT. This gives the protein CASSQSPADRVAYNQPQHF.

The chain joins TRBV7-9 to TRBJ2-5, with 8 bases that match TRBD1. Germline V gene sequence: CDR1 SEHNR, CDR2 FQNEAQ (reference sequence). CDR3 length: 15 amino acids. J lost 4 bases, V lost 5 bases, and 9 bases had no gene match. The CDR3 bases are TGTGCCAGCAGCGCGGGACAGGTGGGGAGAGAGACCCAGTACTTC. It codes for CASSAGQVGRETQYF.

The chain employs TRBV30 and TRBJ1-1, with D possibly TRBD1 on 6 matching bases. This CDR3 spans 13 amino acids. Germline lookup yields CDR1 GTSNPN and CDR2 SVGIG (reference sequence). Trimming pared 3 bases from V and 3 bases from J, leaving 11 bases between. The CDR3 region is CAWSGGRYTEAFF. In nucleotides, the CDR3 is TGTGCCTGGAGCGGGGGGCGATACACTGAAGCTTTCTTT.

This clone came up a few times. The genes are TRBV10-3 and TRBJ2-1; no firm D call. This CDR3 has 15 amino acids. The V end lost 3 bases, the J end lost 5 bases, and 14 bases lay between the germline ends. CDR1 is ENHRY, CDR2 SYGVKD, per germline. The CDR3 sequence is CAISELMIYNNEQFF. The DNA for the CDR3 is TGTGCCATCAGTGAATTAATGATCTACAACAATGAGCAGTTCTTC.

The sample holds many counts of this clone. The CDR3 DNA is TGTGCCACCAGCAGAGATACAGGGAAGGGGACCCAGTACTTC. It codes for CATSRDTGKGTQYF. The rearrangement uses TRBV15 and TRBJ2-5, with a tentative D call TRBD1 (6 bases). In germline, CDR1 is LNHNV, CDR2 YYDKDF (reference sequence). V was trimmed by 0 bases and J by 7 bases, leaving 12 bases between them. This CDR3 has 14 amino acids.

In this sample, this clone turned up once. The chain links TRBV29-1 to TRBJ2-1; a weak D match, TRBD2 (5 bases). CDR1 is SQVTM and CDR2 is ANQGSEA in the germline V gene. This CDR3 has 11 amino acids. V dropped 6 bases and J dropped 8 bases, with 11 bases sitting between them. CDR3 residues: CSVRRRYEQFF. The CDR3 DNA is TGCAGCGTCCGGAGGCGCTATGAGCAGTTCTTC.

This clone was detected a few times. The J gene is TRBJ2-1, the V gene TRBV5-1, with TRBD2 identical over 10 bases. Germline V gene sequence: CDR1 SGHRS, CDR2 YFSETQ. The length of the CDR3 is 15 residues. V trimming: 5 bases; J trimming: 7 bases; junction bases outside the gene matches: 9. Here the CDR3 reads CASSLTSGSNNEQFF. The CDR3 DNA sequence: TGCGCCAGCAGTCTGACTAGCGGGTCCAATAATGAGCAGTTCTTC.

A few counts support this clone. The chain couples TRBV4-2 to TRBJ2-1; 8 bases map to TRBD2. CDR3 length: 14 residues. J lost 8 bases, V lost 6 bases, and 9 bases had no gene match. Germline CDR1 and CDR2: LGHNA and YNFKEQ. CDR3: CASRARLAFHEQFF. The CDR3 DNA sequence: TGTGCCAGCAGGGCCCGACTAGCGTTTCATGAGCAGTTCTTC.

This chain links TRBV5-6 with TRBJ2-5; 8 nucleotides line up with TRBD2. The CDR3 is 13 residues long. Germline V lookup: CDR1 SGHDT, CDR2 YYEEEE. V lost 0 bases and J lost 5; bases outside the gene matches: 0. CDR3 nucleotides: TGTGCCAGCAGCTTGGGGACTAGCGAGACCCAGTACTTC. The encoded protein is CASSLGTSETQYF.

This chain connects TRBV18 to TRBJ1-1; no clear D gene. Trimming removed 6 bases at V and 5 bases at J, with 19 bases between. In germline, CDR1 is KGHSH, CDR2 LQKENI. The CDR3 has 15 residues. DNA for the CDR3: TGTGCCAGCTCCATAAAGGGCTCCTTGGGGACTGAAGCTTTCTTT. Translated: CASSIKGSLGTEAFF.

V usage is TRBV5-1 and J usage is TRBJ1-1, with D maybe TRBD1 (5 bases). V gave up 0 bases and J gave up 3 bases, with 21 bases separating them. In germline, CDR1 is SGHRS, CDR2 YFSETQ. The CDR3 loop spans 18 amino acids. The CDR3 coding sequence is TGCGCCAGCAGCTTGGTCTCGGGGGAGACACTCTTCTACACTGAAGCTTTCTTT. Its translation is CASSLVSGETLFYTEAFF.